These T cell receptor beta chains were read from a single sample in a study of OX40 agonist ivuxolimab in advanced cancers. Clones were read by immunoSEQ multiplex PCR, and TCRdb kept only the in-frame ones, dropping some. The sample yields around 64,000 clones, nearly 90% seen once. The specimen was CD4+ or CD8+ T cells sorted from blood, collected in a trial of the OX40 agonist ivuxolimab. All receptors derive from an adult with an advanced solid tumor such as melanoma, head and neck, liver or kidney cancer. CDR3s include the opening cysteine and the closing phenylalanine or tryptophan. The D gene is left open where the match is weak. Not every row has a clone size; where given, it reads once, few, many or a size class.

j_call d_call clone_size v_call cdr3_nt cdr3_aa
TRBJ1-6 . . TRBV27 TGTGCCAGCAGTTGGTGGGCTCCGGGACCTAATTCACCCCTCCACTTT CASSWWAPGPNSPLHF
TRBJ1-2 . . TRBV28 TGTGCCAGCAGTCCCGGGGGCGTGACGAGTGGCTACACCTTC CASSPGGVTSGYTF
TRBJ2-2 . . TRBV19 TGTGCCAGTAGTATCAGACGGTCATTTACGAGCACCGGGGAGCTGTTTTTT CASSIRRSFTSTGELFF
TRBJ2-7 TRBD1 . TRBV10-1 TGCGCCAGCAGTGACGGGACAGGGATGTACGAGCAGTACTTC CASSDGTGMYEQYF
TRBJ2-7 . . TRBV13 TGTGCCAGCAGCCGGGTCACGCAATACGAGCAGTACTTC CASSRVTQYEQYF
TRBJ2-1 TRBD2 once TRBV5-1 TGCGCCAGCAGCTTGAGGACTAGCGGGAGGGGCAATGAGCAGTTCTTC CASSLRTSGRGNEQFF
TRBJ2-7 . . TRBV5-1 TGCGCCAGCAGCTTGGATGGGACAAACGAGCAGTACTTC CASSLDGTNEQYF
TRBJ2-5 . . TRBV29-1 TGCAGCGTGGGGGAACCCCAAGAGACCCAGTACTTC CSVGEPQETQYF
TRBJ1-1 . . TRBV7-9 TGTGCCAGCAGCAAAAGAGCCACTGAAGCTTTCTTT CASSKRATEAFF
TRBJ1-1 . few TRBV6-6 TGTGCCAGCAGTTACAACAGGGCCCCCAAGAACACTGAAGCTTTCTTT CASSYNRAPKNTEAFF
TRBJ1-1 . . TRBV2 TGTGCCAGCAGTACTACAGGGCATGGAACTGAAGCTTTCTTT CASSTTGHGTEAFF
TRBJ2-1 TRBD1 . TRBV10-2 TGCGCCAGCAGTCCTACAGGGGGCTGGGGCGATGAGCAGTTCTTC CASSPTGGWGDEQFF
TRBJ1-3 TRBD1 . TRBV7-9 TGTGCCAGCAGCTTAGGACAGGGGCCTGGAAACACCATATATTTT CASSLGQGPGNTIYF
TRBJ2-7 TRBD2 . TRBV7-3 TGTGCCAGCAGCTACGGGACTAGCGGCTACGAGCAGTACTTC CASSYGTSGYEQYF
TRBJ2-3 . once TRBV7-2 TGTGCCAGCAGCTTAAGTCACAGCACAGATACGCAGTATTTT CASSLSHSTDTQYF
TRBJ1-2 TRBD1 . TRBV30 TGTGCCTGGACCATTGCCGGGACAGGGCTTGGCTACACCTTC CAWTIAGTGLGYTF
TRBJ1-4 . . TRBV30 TGTGCCTGGACCCGAGATTGGCCGGGAGGGAGAAAACTGTTTTTT CAWTRDWPGGRKLFF
TRBJ1-4 . . TRBV5-1 TGCGCCAGCAGCCACCAGGGAGGGGCAGAAAAACTGTTTTTT CASSHQGGAEKLFF